This T cell receptor (beta chain) was observed in a study of shared clonotypes between healthy human individuals. CD4+ cell separation produced CD45RA+ naive and CD45RA-negative memory subsets. This clone showed up just once. Germline V gene lookup returns CDR1 SGHRS and CDR2 YFSETQ. The CDR3 contains 16 residues. Trimming took 3 bases from V and 4 from J; bases not matched to a gene: 9. Only in-frame clones appear in the TCRdb table, and some are missing; sequencing was by immunoSEQ multiplex PCR. The sample includes hundreds of thousands of clones, approximately 73% of them seen just once. Sample: memory CD4+ T cells sorted from blood. The subset here: CD45RA-negative fraction. The clonotype originates from a woman in her twenties or thirties in good health. This chain connects TRBV5-1 to TRBJ1-1, with 10 bases fitting TRBD1. The CDR3 DNA is TGCGCCAGCAGCTCGCAAGTGGGACAGGGGTCCACTGAAGCTTTCTTT. The encoded protein is CASSSQVGQGSTEAFF.